This paragraph covers one TCR beta chain sequence. The antigen is undetermined. 13 Jbeta primers and 60 Vbeta primers were used for the PCR. Profiled with immunoSEQ multiplex PCR; TCRdb holds only in-frame clones, not every one. The profile shows about 57,000 clones, 80% of them singletons. CDR1 and CDR2 (germline): SGHTA, FQGNSA. This CDR3 contains 14 residues. V gave up 1 base and J gave up 2 bases; unmatched junction bases: 0. The sample originates from a study of cytomegalovirus exposure and HLA in healthy donors. Looking at the study overall: Findings of an earlier analysis included under 140 million unique TCR beta sequences from about 180 million T cells.

Study conclusions and caveats: Among the most significant clusters, several appeared linked to common viral pathogens in a later analysis. Previous analysis showed most TCR beta V segments were productive about 90% or about 30% of the time.

The gene calls are TRBV7-2 and TRBJ2-3, with 7 bases lining up with TRBD2. Sequenced sample: PBMCs. The origin of this receptor is a male donor in good health and CMV-seronegative. The CDR3 nucleotides are TGTGCCAGCAGCTTAGGACTAGCCACAGATACGCAGTATTTT. It is translated as CASSLGLATDTQYF.